This T cell receptor (beta chain) was sequenced for a study of blood T cell repertoires in COVID-19. The overall study: Samples representing acute and convalescent COVID-19 were sourced from the United States, Italy and Spain.

The germline V gene encodes CDR1 KGHDR and CDR2 SFDVKD. The J segment lost 5 bases and the V segment lost 1 base, leaving 2 bases of the junction unmatched. The CDR3 has 16 residues. How the authors handled the data: From reference gene primer amplification, estimates of nucleated cell counts were derived. Sequencing was performed with immunoSEQ multiplex PCR; in TCRdb, only in-frame clones are kept and a portion is missing. Clone size and the V and J calls come from that table; the DNA yielded D and trimming. This sample yields about 480,000 clones, of which roughly 90% are seen a single time; 1.5% to 2% belongs to the top ten. Participants were aged about 18 to 100 years, lived in under 30 US areas, and enrolled virtually.

The material sequenced was PBMCs or T cells enriched from blood (not recorded which). The rearrangement joins TRBV24-1 to TRBJ2-1, with 12 nucleotides matching TRBD2. The source of this sequence is a woman in her thirties or forties who had recovered from COVID-19. The CDR3 spells CATSDFGLAGHNEQFF. The DNA for the CDR3 is TGTGCCACCAGTGATTTTGGACTAGCGGGACACAATGAGCAGTTCTTC.